A selection of T cell receptor beta chains follows, all from one sample in a study of cytomegalovirus exposure and HLA in healthy donors. The data were produced by immunoSEQ multiplex PCR, yet TCRdb's version contains in-frame clones alone and is incomplete. This sample yields some 130,000 clones, of which roughly 77% are seen a single time; about 4.9% belongs to the top ten. What was sequenced was PBMCs. These receptors were taken from a man in his thirties or forties in good health. CDR3s include the opening cysteine and the closing phenylalanine or tryptophan. D genes are given only for firm matches. The listing skips clone size in some rows; elsewhere it reads once, few, many or a size class.

TRBD1,TRBJ2-7,TRBV30,NA,TGTGCCTGGAGTGAGCCCGGACAGGCGCAGTACTTC,CAWSEPGQAQYF
NA,TRBJ1-2,TRBV5-1,NA,TGCGCCAGTGGGGACTATGGACTTAATGGCTACACCTTC,CASGDYGLNGYTF
TRBD2,TRBJ2-4,TRBV7-9,NA,TGTGCCAGCAGCTTCGGCCTAGCGGGTGGCGAAAACATTCAGTACTTC,CASSFGLAGGENIQYF
TRBD2,TRBJ2-7,TRBV5-1,NA,TGCGCCAGCAGCGTGACTAGCGGGAGTTGGGACGAGCAGTACTTC,CASSVTSGSWDEQYF
NA,TRBJ2-1,TRBV13,NA,TGTGCCAGCAGCCCTAACCTCCTAGCAGGTGAGCAGTTCTTC,CASSPNLLAGEQFF
TRBD1,TRBJ1-5,TRBV6-1,NA,TGTGCCAGCAGTGAATTTGGGACAGGGGGCGCGGTTCAGCCCCAGCATTTT,CASSEFGTGGAVQPQHF
NA,TRBJ1-5,TRBV6-5,NA,TGTGCCAGCAGCCCAACACGAAATCAGCCCCAGCATTTT,CASSPTRNQPQHF
NA,TRBJ1-3,TRBV13,NA,TGTGCCAGCAGCTTCGGGACATCTGGAAACACCATATATTTT,CASSFGTSGNTIYF
NA,TRBJ2-7,TRBV7-9,NA,TGTGCCAGCAGCTTAGTCAGGGTAAGTTTCTACGAGCAGTACTTC,CASSLVRVSFYEQYF
TRBD2,TRBJ2-5,TRBV4-3,NA,TGCGCCAGCAGCCAAGACTTGACTAGCTTGGGGGGAGAGACCCAGTACTTC,CASSQDLTSLGGETQYF
TRBD1,TRBJ2-2,TRBV7-3,NA,TGTGCCAGCAGCTTTTCAGGGGGTACCGGGGAGCTGTTTTTT,CASSFSGGTGELFF
NA,TRBJ1-6,TRBV4-1,once,TGCGCCAGCAGCCCAAGATTGGTAGATTCACCCCTCCACTTT,CASSPRLVDSPLHF
TRBD1,TRBJ2-4,TRBV4-3,NA,TGCGCCAGCAGCCGGGGAGGGACAGGGTTTCGGGCCAAAAACATTCAGTACTTC,CASSRGGTGFRAKNIQYF
TRBD2,TRBJ2-2,TRBV7-8,NA,TGTGCCAGCAGCTTATCGGTTACTAGCGGGGGGAACACCGGGGAGCTGTTTTTT,CASSLSVTSGGNTGELFF
NA,TRBJ1-1,TRBV9,NA,TGTGCCAGCAGCTTGACAGCTACGAACACTGAAGCTTTCTTT,CASSLTATNTEAFF
TRBD1,TRBJ2-1,TRBV9,once,TGTGCCAGCAGCGTAGTACCCAGGGGGAGTGAGCAGTTCTTC,CASSVVPRGSEQFF